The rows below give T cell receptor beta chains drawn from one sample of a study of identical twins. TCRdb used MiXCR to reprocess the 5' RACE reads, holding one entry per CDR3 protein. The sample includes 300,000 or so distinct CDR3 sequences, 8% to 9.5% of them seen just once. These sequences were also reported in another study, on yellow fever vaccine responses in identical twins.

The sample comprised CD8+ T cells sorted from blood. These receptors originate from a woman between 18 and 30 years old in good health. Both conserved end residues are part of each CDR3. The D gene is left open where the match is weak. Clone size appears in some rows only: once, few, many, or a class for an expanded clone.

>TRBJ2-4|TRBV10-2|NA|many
TGCGCCTCCGGAATAGCCAAAAACATTCAGTACTTC
CASGIAKNIQYF
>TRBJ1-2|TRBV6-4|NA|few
TGTGCCAGCAGTGACTCGAACAGGGCAAACTATGGCTACACCTTC
CASSDSNRANYGYTF
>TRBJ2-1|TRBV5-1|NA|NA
TGCGCCAGCAGCCCGCACCCGGAGCGGACCAATGAGCAGTTCTTC
CASSPHPERTNEQFF
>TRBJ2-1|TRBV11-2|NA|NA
TGTGCCAGCAGCTTAAACCTTGGGTTCGAATCCTACAATGAGCAGTTCTTC
CASSLNLGFESYNEQFF
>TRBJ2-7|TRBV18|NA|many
TGTGCCAGCTCACCGACCCGGGACACCCGCTCCTACGAGCAGTACTTC
CASSPTRDTRSYEQYF
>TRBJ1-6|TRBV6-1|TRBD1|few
TGTGCCAGCAGCGACAGGGGGACGCATTCACCCCTCCACTTT
CASSDRGTHSPLHF
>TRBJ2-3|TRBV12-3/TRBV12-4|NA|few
TGTGCCAGCAGTTCTTCCCGGGGCGAAAGCACAGATACGCAGTATTTT
CASSSSRGESTDTQYF
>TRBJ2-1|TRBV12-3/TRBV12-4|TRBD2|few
TGTGCCAGCAGTTATTTGACTAGCGGGATCCTAGATGAGCAGTTCTTC
CASSYLTSGILDEQFF
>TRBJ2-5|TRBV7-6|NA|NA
TGTGCCACCACGGAGCAGGGGGGCGAAGAGACCCAGTACTTC
CATTEQGGEETQYF
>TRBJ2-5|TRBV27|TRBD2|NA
TGTGCCAGCAGTTTACTAGCGGGGGATCCGGAGGCCCAGTACTTC
CASSLLAGDPEAQYF
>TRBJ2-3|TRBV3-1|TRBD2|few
TGTGCCAGCAGCCAATTAGCGGGGGGAACCGGGTGGAGCACAGATACGCAGTATTTT
CASSQLAGGTGWSTDTQYF
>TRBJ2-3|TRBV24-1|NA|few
TGTGCCACCAGTGGTCGCTCTGGCGGGAACGGGTTCCACAGCACAGATACGCAGTATTTT
CATSGRSGGNGFHSTDTQYF
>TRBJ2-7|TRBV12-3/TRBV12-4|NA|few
TGTGCCAGCAGTTTTGGGTTGCGGGGAGGCTACGAGCAGTACTTC
CASSFGLRGGYEQYF
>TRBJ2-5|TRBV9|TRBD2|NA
TGTGCCAGCAGCGATAATCCCGGGACTAGCGGTGATTTGACCCAGTACTTC
CASSDNPGTSGDLTQYF
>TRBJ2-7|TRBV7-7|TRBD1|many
TGTGCTAGCAGCTTAGTCGGGACAGACTACGAGCAGTACTTC
CASSLVGTDYEQYF
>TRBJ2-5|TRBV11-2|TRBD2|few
TGTGCCAGCAGCTTAGATGATGGAACTTTTCTCCCAAGCGGGAGGGCCGCGAAGACCCAGTACTTC
CASSLDDGTFLPSGRAAKTQYF
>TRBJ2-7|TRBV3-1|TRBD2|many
TGTGCCAGCAGCCAAGAAACTAGCGGCTCCTACGAGCAGTACTTC
CASSQETSGSYEQYF
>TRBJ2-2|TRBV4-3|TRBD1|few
TGCGCCAGTAAAGGGACAGGCCACACCGGGGAGCTGTTTTTT
CASKGTGHTGELFF
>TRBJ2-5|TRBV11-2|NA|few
TGTGCCAGCAGCTTAGTGGGGTTTCAGACCCAGTACTTC
CASSLVGFQTQYF
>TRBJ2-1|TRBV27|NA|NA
TGTGCCAGCAGTTTAACGTACGGGGGCCATGAGCAGTTCTTC
CASSLTYGGHEQFF
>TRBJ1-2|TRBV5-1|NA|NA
TGCGCCAGCAGTAGGGACCAAGCGGCACCTCGTAACTATGGCTACACCTTC
CASSRDQAAPRNYGYTF
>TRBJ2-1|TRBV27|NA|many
TGTGCCAGCGGGCTTCGGGGGTCCTACAATGAGCAGTTCTTC
CASGLRGSYNEQFF
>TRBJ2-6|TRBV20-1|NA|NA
TGCAGTGCTAGAGTGGCTTACTCTGGGGCCAACGTCCTGACTTTC
CSARVAYSGANVLTF
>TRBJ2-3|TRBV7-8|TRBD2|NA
TGTGCCAGCAGCTCGCGGGGGGGCCCAGATACGCAGTATTTT
CASSSRGGPDTQYF
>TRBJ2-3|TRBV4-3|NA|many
TGCGCCAGCAGCCAAGATGGCTCACGGGAGCTGGGGACAGATACGCAGTATTTT
CASSQDGSRELGTDTQYF
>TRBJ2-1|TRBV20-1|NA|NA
TGCAGTGCTAGTTGGGAGTACAATGAGCAGTTCTTC
CSASWEYNEQFF
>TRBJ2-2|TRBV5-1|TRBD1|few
TGCGCCAGCAGCTCCTGGACAGGGGTGGAGGAGCTGTTTTTT
CASSSWTGVEELFF
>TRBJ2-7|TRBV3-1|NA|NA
TGTGCCACCAGCCAAGAAGCCAGGGGGGCTTACGAGCAGTACTTC
CATSQEARGAYEQYF
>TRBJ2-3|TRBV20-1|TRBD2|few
TGCAGTGCTAGGGACCTACTAGCGGGAACCACAGATACGCAGTATTTT
CSARDLLAGTTDTQYF
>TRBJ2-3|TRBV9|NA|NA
TGTGCCAGCAGCGAGGGACATTTGGATACGCAGTATTTT
CASSEGHLDTQYF
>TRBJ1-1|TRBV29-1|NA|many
TGCAGCGTACACCTCCTCAGGGCTTCGGGCTCGGACACTGAAGCTTTCTTT
CSVHLLRASGSDTEAFF
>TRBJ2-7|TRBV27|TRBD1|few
TGTGCCAGCAGTTACCGGGACAGGGTCCACGAGCAGTACTTC
CASSYRDRVHEQYF
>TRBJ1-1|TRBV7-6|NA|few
TGTGCCAGCAGCTTAGGTGGAGCAGGGGCGAACACTGAAGCTTTCTTT
CASSLGGAGANTEAFF
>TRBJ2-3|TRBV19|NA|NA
TGTGCCAGTAATAGCGGTTGGGGAAGCACAGATACGCAGTATTTT
CASNSGWGSTDTQYF
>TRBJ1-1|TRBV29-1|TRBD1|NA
TGCAGCGTTTCCCCGACAGGGGGTCGGACTGAAGCTTTCTTT
CSVSPTGGRTEAFF
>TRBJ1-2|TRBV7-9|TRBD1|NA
TGTGCCAGCAGAACCGGGACAGGCTATGGCTACACCTTC
CASRTGTGYGYTF
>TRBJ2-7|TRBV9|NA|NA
TGTGCCAGCAGCCCTGACGGCACCCGGAGGGAGCAGTACTTC
CASSPDGTRREQYF
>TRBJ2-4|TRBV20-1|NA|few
TGCAGTGCTAGAGATCCGGAGTCCTCCCCAGCCAAAAACATTCAGTACTTC
CSARDPESSPAKNIQYF